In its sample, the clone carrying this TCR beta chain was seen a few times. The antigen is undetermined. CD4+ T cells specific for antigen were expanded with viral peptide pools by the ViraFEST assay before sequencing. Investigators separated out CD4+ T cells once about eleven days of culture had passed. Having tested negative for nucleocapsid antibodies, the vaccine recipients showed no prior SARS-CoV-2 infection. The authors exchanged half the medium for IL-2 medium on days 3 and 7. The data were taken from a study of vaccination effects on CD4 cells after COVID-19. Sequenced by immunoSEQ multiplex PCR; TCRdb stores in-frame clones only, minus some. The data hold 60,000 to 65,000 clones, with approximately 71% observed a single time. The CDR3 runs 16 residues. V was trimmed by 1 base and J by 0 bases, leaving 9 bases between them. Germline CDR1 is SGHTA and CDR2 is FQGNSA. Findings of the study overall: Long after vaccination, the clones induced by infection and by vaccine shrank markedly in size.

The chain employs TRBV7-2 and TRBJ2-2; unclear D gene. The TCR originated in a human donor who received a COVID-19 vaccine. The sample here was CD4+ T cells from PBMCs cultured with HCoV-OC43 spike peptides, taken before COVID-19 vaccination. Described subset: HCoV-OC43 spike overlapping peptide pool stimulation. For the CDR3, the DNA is TGTGCCAGCAGCTTAGGCCCGCCCGCGAACACCGGGGAGCTGTTTTTT. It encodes CASSLGPPANTGELFF.